This T cell receptor (beta chain) was sequenced in a study of CD8 T cells in Susac syndrome. The germline V gene encodes CDR1 LGHDT and CDR2 YNNKEL (reference sequence). The length of the CDR3 is 14 residues. Between the trimmed V and J ends, which lost 4 bases and 3 bases, there was a span of 12 bases. cDNA came from about 0.5 to 1 ug RNA primed by random hexamers. With immunoSEQ multiplex PCR, TCR beta CDR3 was amplified across 54 Vbeta and 13 Jbeta. Each CDR3 protein is one row after TCRdb ran MiXCR on the immunoSEQ multiplex PCR reads. Here the sample spans 200,000 to 250,000 distinct CDR3 sequences, about 95% being singletons. The multiple sclerosis controls comprised treatment-naive patients whose relapsing-remitting disease was stable or active. TEMRA cells were enriched by FACS, while CD8+ and CD4+ T cells were obtained through a negative isolation that was performed magnetically.

The sequencing input was CD4+ T cells from PBMCs. This receptor was taken from a human donor with multiple sclerosis. The chain has TRBV3-1 and TRBJ1-1; a weak D match, TRBD1 (6 bases). Here the CDR3 DNA reads TGTGCCAGCAGCCCCGCGACAGGAGACACTGAAGCTTTCTTT. This codes for CASSPATGDTEAFF. The full variable domain, completed using reference TRBV3-1 and TRBJ1-1, is DTAVSQTPKYLVTQMGNDKSIKCEQNLGHDTMYWYKQDSKKFLKIMFSYNNKELIINETVPNRFSPKSPDKAHLNLHINSLELGDSAVYFCASSPATGDTEAFFGQGTRLTVV.